This T cell receptor beta chain was profiled in a study of T cells in tumors after PD-1 blockade. Study-level background: Prior checkpoint blockade, systemic immunosuppressant use, or anti-cancer therapy within 4 weeks excluded patients. During anti-PD-1 treatment, some patients continued daily vismodegib 150 mg. Blood samples averaged about 110,000 templates (range about 24,679-260,000) and 36,000 or so unique clonotypes. Points from the study as a whole: Some novel exhausted tumor clones appeared in pre-treatment blood, suggesting peripheral recruitment.

This CDR3 is 17 amino acids long. Germline assignment: CDR1 MNHEY and CDR2 SMNVEV (reference sequence). J gave up 0 bases and V 2 bases, and 7 bases lay outside the gene matches. As regards this clone: Its antigen is not identified.

The protocol was immunoSEQ multiplex PCR, while the TCRdb copy is restricted to in-frame clones and leaves out a portion. The sample holds about 33,000 clones, about three quarters seen once. This sequence originates from a human donor with basal cell carcinoma. The V call is TRBV27, the J call TRBJ1-5, with TRBD1 matching over 7 bases. Sample: PBMCs, taken before anti-PD-1 treatment. In nucleotides, the CDR3 is TGTGCCAGCAGTTTAAGGCAGGGGGGCAGTAGCAATCAGCCCCAGCATTTT. Translating it yields CASSLRQGGSSNQPQHF.